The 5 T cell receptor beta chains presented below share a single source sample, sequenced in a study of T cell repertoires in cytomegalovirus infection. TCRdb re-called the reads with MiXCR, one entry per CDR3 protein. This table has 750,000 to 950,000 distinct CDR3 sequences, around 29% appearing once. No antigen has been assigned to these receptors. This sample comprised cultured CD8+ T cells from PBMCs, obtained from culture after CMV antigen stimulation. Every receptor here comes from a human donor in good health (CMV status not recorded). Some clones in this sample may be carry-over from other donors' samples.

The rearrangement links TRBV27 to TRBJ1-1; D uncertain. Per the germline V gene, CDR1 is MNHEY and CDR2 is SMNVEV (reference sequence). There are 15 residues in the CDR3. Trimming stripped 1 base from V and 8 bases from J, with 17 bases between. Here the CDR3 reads CASSLWGGLWREAFF. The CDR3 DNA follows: TGTGCCAGCAGTTTATGGGGAGGTCTCTGGCGGGAAGCTTTCTTT.

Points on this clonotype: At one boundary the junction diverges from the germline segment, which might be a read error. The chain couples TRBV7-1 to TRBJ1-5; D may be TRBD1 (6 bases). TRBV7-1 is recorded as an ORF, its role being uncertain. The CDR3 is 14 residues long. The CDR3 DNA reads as TGTGCCAGCAGCCCCAGGGGTAGCAATCAGCCCCGGCATTTT. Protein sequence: CASSPRGSNQPRHF.

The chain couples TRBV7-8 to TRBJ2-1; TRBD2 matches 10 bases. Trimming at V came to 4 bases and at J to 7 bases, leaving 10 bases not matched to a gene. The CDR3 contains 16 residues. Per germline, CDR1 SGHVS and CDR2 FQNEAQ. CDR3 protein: CASSSLTSGAPNEQFF. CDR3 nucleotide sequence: TGTGCCAGCAGCTCACTTACTAGCGGGGCTCCTAATGAGCAGTTCTTC.

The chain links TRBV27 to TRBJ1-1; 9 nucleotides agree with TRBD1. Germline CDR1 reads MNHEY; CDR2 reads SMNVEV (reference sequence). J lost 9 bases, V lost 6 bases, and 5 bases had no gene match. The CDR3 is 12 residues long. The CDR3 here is CASRTGGWKAFF. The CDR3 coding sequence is TGTGCCAGCAGGACAGGGGGTTGGAAAGCTTTCTTT.

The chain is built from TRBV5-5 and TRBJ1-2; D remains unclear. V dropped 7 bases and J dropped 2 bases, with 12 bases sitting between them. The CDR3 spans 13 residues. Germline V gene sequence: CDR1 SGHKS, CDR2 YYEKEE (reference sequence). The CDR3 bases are TGTGCCAGCCTTCCCGACCTGAACTATGGCTACACCTTC. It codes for CASLPDLNYGYTF.